The source of this T cell receptor (beta chain) is a study of blood T cell repertoires in COVID-19 (dated by TCRdb to 2019 to 2021). With regard to the full study: The collaborator samples originated in the United States, Italy and Spain and spanned the acute and convalescent phases of COVID-19. The prospective study material was composed of cDNA or gDNA derived from T cells, B-cell-depleted T cells, or PBMCs. Deeply sampled blood TCRbeta repertoires from subjects exposed to, actively infected with, or recovered from COVID-19 were included in the dataset. The repertoires were released in a freely available public database intended as a resource for research on the immune response to SARS-CoV-2. The samples were drawn from two sources: the first 160 participants of the ongoing ImmuneRACE study, and 950 to 1,500 subjects contributed by 6 global collaborators. Sample metadata almost always included a de-identified subject ID, COVID-19 status, age in years and sex. HLA class I and class II types, where available, came from metadata supplied by the sample provider rather than from assay-based typing.

Whole blood was collected in K2EDTA tubes by collaborating institutions according to the institutions' own protocols. For TCRbeta analysis, collaborators shipped samples in one of three forms: frozen whole blood, isolated PBMCs, or DNA extracted from either of those sample types. This clone appeared once. Its antigen is not yet known. The record has no base qualities; no much larger clone is one base away. Summary of the overall study and its limitations: Clinical and demographic metadata were provided uncurated, with the amount varying by source and participant.

The CDR3 covers 14 residues, taking in both the cysteine and the phenylalanine. Here the CDR3 DNA is all that survives: 42 bases in frame from base 1. In the germline V gene, CDR1 corresponds to MNHEY and CDR2 to SVGAGI. The germline V and J ends show losses of 5 bases and 4 bases respectively, and no gene match explains 5 bases of the junction. TCRbeta CDR3 regions were amplified from genomic DNA by means of the immunoSEQ Assay, a bias-controlled multiplex PCR. Per the source publication's procedure: Within the assay, amplification of reference gene primers was used to estimate how many nucleated cells each sample contained. To quantify the absolute abundance of each unique TCRbeta CDR3 rearrangement, sequence reads were collapsed and filtered. For each sample, productive Simpson clonality was calculated as the square root of Simpson's diversity index across productive rearrangements. Not all clones reach the TCRdb copy of this immuneACCESS table, which keeps in-frame sequences only. Checked studies attribute under half of the gap to unresolved V genes and leave the rest unexplained. Clone size and the V and J calls come from that table; the DNA yielded D and trimming. Present in this sample are a few hundred thousand clones, more than 85% of which were seen just once. About 2.9% of the sample is held by the ten biggest clonotypes.

Input material: peripheral blood. The TCR comes from a human donor in a cohort sampled during active COVID-19. The rearrangement joined TRBV6-5 to TRBJ1-1; the junction holds 9 bases that match TRBD1. The CDR3 loop reads CASSPTGGRTEAFF. Here is the DNA: TGTGCCAGCAGTCCCACAGGGGGCCGCACTGAAGCTTTCTTT.